This TCR beta chain was captured by sequencing in a study of blood T cells in healthy people across ages. Study-wide findings and caveats: The study found more naive CD4+ cells and higher diversity in long-lived than aged donors.

Combining a sample-barcoded 5' primer with a J-beta primer mix, a second PCR ran for roughly 7 to 12 cycles. Each CDR3 protein gets one entry after TCRdb re-called the 5' RACE reads with MiXCR. The sample lists 650,000 to 900,000 distinct CDR3 sequences, about 59% occurring once. As to this clonotype: Its antigen is not known.

The CDR3 loop spans 15 amino acids. The germline gives CDR1 SEHNR, CDR2 FQNEAQ (reference sequence). V dropped 1 base and J dropped 6 bases, with 15 bases sitting between them. The donors, all healthy, were Caucasians living in Russia, aged roughly 6 to 95. Donors gave about 9.3 milliliters of peripheral blood apiece. The sample consisted of blood. J is TRBJ1-2 and V is TRBV7-9, with D possibly being TRBD1 (6 bases). The origin of this receptor is a man aged 30 to 45 in good health. Here the CDR3 DNA reads TGTGCCAGCAGCTTAGGCCCTCCAGGGGTGAATGGCTACACCTTC. It yields the protein CASSLGPPGVNGYTF. The complete variable domain, with remaining parts taken from reference TRBV7-9 and TRBJ1-2, reads DTGVSQNPRHKITKRGQNVTFRCDPISEHNRLYWYRQTLGQGPEFLTYFQNEAQLEKSRLLSDRFSAERPKGSFSTLEIQRTEQGDSAMYLCASSLGPPGVNGYTFGSGTRLTVV.